Following are 18 T cell receptor beta chains from one sample sequenced in a study of cytomegalovirus exposure and HLA in healthy donors. Primers: 60 Vbeta forward and 13 Jbeta reverse. Data came from immunoSEQ multiplex PCR; TCRdb stores just in-frame clones and leaves some out. Here the sample spans about 62,000 clones, 70% to 75% being singletons. The specimen sequenced was PBMCs. The receptors were sampled from a woman aged 25 to 39 in good health and CMV-seronegative.

In its sample, this clone was seen once. The chain links TRBV28 to TRBJ1-2; 8 bases agree with TRBD1. With V trimmed by 7 bases and J by 3 bases, 4 bases remained unmatched. Germline V gene lookup returns CDR1 MDHEN and CDR2 SYDVKM. CDR3 length: 13 amino acids. The chain's CDR3 is CASTADRDYGYTF. As DNA, the CDR3 is TGTGCCAGCACCGCGGACAGGGACTATGGCTACACCTTC.

This clone has just one count. V usage is TRBV7-2 and J usage is TRBJ2-5; D unresolved. Germline V lookup: CDR1 SGHTA, CDR2 FQGNSA. V shed 3 bases and J shed 3 bases, with 8 bases lying between them. The CDR3 loop spans 13 amino acids. CDR3 residues: CASSFPSEETQYF. The CDR3 nucleotides are TGTGCCAGCAGCTTCCCTTCGGAAGAGACCCAGTACTTC.

The V call is TRBV28, the J call TRBJ2-7, with D possibly TRBD2 on 6 matching bases. The V end lost 8 bases, the J end lost 4 bases, and 27 bases lay between the germline ends. Per the germline V gene, CDR1 is MDHEN and CDR2 is SYDVKM. CDR3 length: 17 amino acids. CDR3 sequence (DNA): TGTGCCAGCCTGCCCCATGGGGACCAATATGGGAGGTACGAGCAGTACTTC. Its protein is CASLPHGDQYGRYEQYF.

The chain recombines TRBV6-6 with TRBJ1-1; D uncertain. Trimming took 5 bases from V and 2 from J, leaving 9 bases between them. This CDR3 is 13 amino acids long. Germline assignment: CDR1 MNHNY and CDR2 SVGAGI (reference sequence). The CDR3 DNA sequence: TGTGCCAGCAGTCAGTCCTCAAACACTGAAGCTTTCTTT. This sequence encodes CASSQSSNTEAFF.

V usage is TRBV19 and J usage is TRBJ1-2, with TRBD1 matching 7 bases. This CDR3 has 12 residues. The trim removed 5 bases at V and 5 bases at J, leaving 2 bases unmatched. Germline assignment: CDR1 LNHDA and CDR2 SQIVND (reference sequence). The DNA for the CDR3 is TGTGCCAGTAGTGGACAGGAGTATGGCTACACCTTC. Protein: CASSGQEYGYTF.

V and J are TRBV15 and TRBJ2-1; 10 bases fit TRBD2. Germline trimming cut 3 bases from V and 4 bases from J; bases unmatched to any gene: 3. CDR1 LNHNV and CDR2 YYDKDF come from the germline V gene (reference sequence). This CDR3 has 15 residues. For the CDR3, the DNA is TGTGCCACCAGCAGTAGCGGGAGGCCTTACAATGAGCAGTTCTTC. Residues: CATSSSGRPYNEQFF.

This clone has a handful of counts. The junction and the germline gene differ at one end; a read error may be behind it. CDR3 loop: CVSCKEEAAYGYTF. DNA of the CDR3: TGTGTCAGTTGCAAAGAGGAGGCGGCCTACGGCTACACCTTC. The chain links TRBV19 to TRBJ1-2; D remains ambiguous. This CDR3 spans 14 amino acids. CDR1 is LNHDA and CDR2 is SQIVND in the germline V gene (reference sequence).

The rearrangement uses TRBV2 and TRBJ2-1, with 11 nucleotides matching TRBD2. This CDR3 spans 15 amino acids. Germline CDR1 and CDR2: SNHLY and FYNNEI. V shed 3 bases, J shed 8 bases, and the junction held 6 bases outside the gene matches. The CDR3 reads CASSDQLAGDDEQFF. The CDR3 coding sequence is TGTGCCAGCAGTGATCAACTAGCGGGGGACGATGAGCAGTTCTTC.

This chain uses TRBV19 with TRBJ2-3, with TRBD2 matching over 10 bases. The CDR3 covers 15 residues. With 8 bases clipped from V and 4 bases from J, the junction kept 9 bases outside the gene matches. The germline gives CDR1 LNHDA, CDR2 SQIVND (reference sequence). CDR3 amino acids: CASGRTSGGADTQYF. CDR3 coding DNA: TGTGCCAGTGGTCGGACTAGCGGCGGGGCAGATACGCAGTATTTT.

The V and J genes are TRBV30 and TRBJ1-1; TRBD1 is a possible D gene (6 bases). The CDR3 length is 15 residues. Germline CDR1 GTSNPN, CDR2 SVGIG (reference sequence). Trimming removed 4 bases at V and 4 bases at J, with 19 bases between. Here the CDR3 DNA reads TGTGCCTGGAATAGGATCAGGGGCAAGGGCACTGAAGCTTTCTTT. This encodes CAWNRIRGKGTEAFF.

The rearrangement joins TRBV4-1 to TRBJ1-1; D might be TRBD1 (6 bases). Per germline, CDR1 MGHRA and CDR2 YSYEKL. The V and J ends lost 4 bases and 5 bases respectively, with 17 bases between them. CDR3 length: 15 residues. The CDR3 reads CASSLQGNWATEAFF. CDR3 DNA sequence: TGCGCCAGCAGCCTACAGGGAAATTGGGCGACTGAAGCTTTCTTT.

This chain connects TRBV25-1 to TRBJ2-5; TRBD1 matches at 7 bases. This CDR3 region has 13 residues. J lost 2 bases, V lost 7 bases, and 4 bases had no gene match. Germline V CDR1 and CDR2: MGHDK, SYGVNS. The CDR3 protein is CASIPGQQETQYF. CDR3 DNA sequence: TGTGCCAGCATACCGGGACAGCAAGAGACCCAGTACTTC.

The chain couples TRBV19 to TRBJ1-1, with D maybe TRBD1 (6 bases). V was shortened by 6 bases and J by 3 bases, with 17 bases between the two germline ends. Germline V gene lookup returns CDR1 LNHDA and CDR2 SQIVND (reference sequence). The CDR3 sequence is 15 residues long. The CDR3 sequence is CASRTQQGTDTEAFF. The CDR3 DNA follows: TGTGCCAGTAGAACCCAACAGGGTACGGACACTGAAGCTTTCTTT.

The rearrangement links TRBV18 to TRBJ1-3; D remains unclear. CDR3 length: 15 residues. V lost 3 bases and J lost 4, with 13 bases in between. Per the germline V gene, CDR1 is KGHSH and CDR2 is LQKENI. CDR3 nucleotides: TGTGCCAGCTCACCCGAGAAAGGCGGCGGAAACACCATATATTTT. It translates to CASSPEKGGGNTIYF.

The V gene is TRBV9, the J gene TRBJ2-1, with 8 positions matching TRBD2. J gave up 0 bases and V 2 bases, and 7 bases lay outside the gene matches. The CDR3 is 17 amino acids. In germline, CDR1 is SGDLS, CDR2 YYNGEE. The CDR3 loop reads CASSVLAGTSSYNEQFF. CDR3 sequence (DNA): TGTGCCAGCAGCGTTTTAGCCGGGACTAGCTCCTACAATGAGCAGTTCTTC. Filled out from reference TRBV9 and TRBJ2-1, the complete variable domain reads DSGVTQTPKHLITATGQRVTLRCSPRSGDLSVYWYQQSLDQGLQFLIQYYNGEERAKGNILERFSAQQFPDLHSELNLSSLELGDSALYFCASSVLAGTSSYNEQFFGPGTRLTVL.

This chain uses TRBV28 with TRBJ2-1; 14 bases fit TRBD2. The CDR3 runs 16 residues. Germline-derived CDR1 and CDR2 are MDHEN and SYDVKM. With V trimmed by 5 bases and J by 8 bases, 8 bases remained unmatched. The CDR3 spells CASSPGLAGVVDEQFF. DNA of the CDR3: TGTGCCAGCAGTCCGGGACTAGCGGGAGTTGTCGATGAGCAGTTCTTC.

This clone was observed once. V and J are TRBV19 and TRBJ1-3, with TRBD1 identical over 7 bases. J lost 2 bases, V lost 3 bases, and 4 bases had no gene match. This CDR3 region has 15 residues. In germline, CDR1 is LNHDA, CDR2 SQIVND (reference sequence). The CDR3 is CASSMIGTAGNTIYF. The CDR3 nucleotides read TGTGCCAGTAGTATGATCGGGACAGCTGGAAACACCATATATTTT.

This sequence joins TRBV15 and TRBJ1-1; perhaps TRBD1 as D (5 bases). V was clipped by 5 bases and J by 0 bases, with 7 bases between them. The CDR3 covers 13 residues. Per the germline V gene, CDR1 is LNHNV and CDR2 is YYDKDF (reference sequence). The CDR3 nucleotides are TGTGCCACCAGCCGACAGATGAACACTGAAGCTTTCTTT. Translated, it gives CATSRQMNTEAFF.